This T cell receptor beta chain was documented in a study of T cells in Graves' hyperthyroidism and ophthalmopathy. This clonotype appeared many times. TCR beta CDR3 sequences were amplified from RNA transcripts. In the first-round RT-PCR of the TCR CDR3, the HTBI primer set was used. MiXCR, applied by TCRdb to the multiplex PCR reads, yields one record per CDR3 protein. The top ten clones hold less than 20% of a sample with about 400,000 distinct CDR3 sequences, roughly 14% of them seen once. The V gene lost 4 bases and the J gene lost 4 bases, with 16 bases spanning the gap. The CDR3 covers 15 residues. From germline, CDR1 is MNHNS and CDR2 SASEGT.

This clonotype was sampled from a woman aged 25 to 39 with Graves' ophthalmopathy. The chain has TRBV6-1 and TRBJ1-2, with a weak D call TRBD1 (6 bases). Sequenced material: blood. In nucleotides, the CDR3 is TGTGCCAGCAGTGCAGACAGGAGAGGGGTCTATGGCTACACCTTC. This encodes CASSADRRGVYGYTF.